This is a list of T cell receptor beta chains from one sample in a study of blood T cell repertoires in COVID-19. Assay used: immunoSEQ multiplex PCR; TCRdb lists only in-frame clones, some missing. The table shows about 120,000 clones, with less than 75% occurring only once. Specimen: peripheral blood. The receptor source for this set is a human donor with acute or convalescent COVID-19. The donor label of this sample is uncertain. The CDR3 runs from the conserved cysteine through the conserved F or W. D genes are given only for firm matches. Expanded clones get a size class; other rows say once, few or many, or leave the size out.

V	J	size	D	CDR3	DNA
TRBV7-8	TRBJ1-3	-	-	CASSTLPRGLDSGNTIYF	TGTGCCAGCAGCACCCTTCCTCGGGGACTCGACTCTGGAAACACCATATATTTT
TRBV7-2	TRBJ2-5	few	TRBD1	CASSLTGTGEGTQYF	TGTGCCAGCAGCTTGACCGGGACAGGGGAGGGGACCCAGTACTTC
TRBV11-3	TRBJ2-2	-	-	CASSLWGGPNTGELFF	TGTGCCAGCAGCTTATGGGGGGGGCCGAACACCGGGGAGCTGTTTTTT
TRBV12-5	TRBJ2-7	few	TRBD1	CASGLAITGQGGEQYF	TGTGCTAGTGGTTTGGCGATCACGGGACAGGGCGGCGAGCAGTACTTC
TRBV6-5	TRBJ2-1	once	TRBD2	CASRTSGGAPGEQFF	TGTGCCAGCAGGACTAGCGGGGGGGCCCCCGGGGAGCAGTTCTTC
TRBV19	TRBJ1-1	-	-	CASSISPDSTEAFF	TGTGCCAGTAGTATAAGTCCCGACAGCACTGAAGCTTTCTTT
TRBV19	TRBJ2-1	-	-	CASSFDSLPRFEQFF	TGTGCCAGTAGTTTCGACAGCCTACCGCGCTTTGAGCAGTTCTTC
TRBV28	TRBJ1-2	-	-	CASREEPYGYTF	TGTGCCAGCAGGGAGGAGCCCTATGGCTACACCTTC
TRBV25-1	TRBJ2-7	-	TRBD2	CASRWGGGEQYF	TGTGCCAGCAGGTGGGGGGGTGGCGAGCAGTACTTC
TRBV30	TRBJ2-3	-	TRBD2	CASGGRLAGLTDTQYF	TGTGCCTCGGGAGGACGGCTAGCGGGACTCACAGATACGCAGTATTTT
TRBV19	TRBJ2-7	-	TRBD2	CASSIGGDQLYEQYF	TGTGCCAGTAGTATTGGGGGGGACCAACTTTACGAGCAGTACTTC
TRBV3-1/TRBV3-2	TRBJ1-2	-	TRBD1	CASSRFRQGGNGYTF	TGTGCCAGCAGCCGTTTTCGACAGGGTGGAAATGGCTACACCTTC
TRBV4-1	TRBJ2-1	-	-	CASSQVVGRGRDEQFF	TGCGCCAGCAGCCAAGTTGTCGGCAGGGGACGCGATGAGCAGTTCTTC
TRBV5-5	TRBJ2-6	-	TRBD1	CASSLAGQVFSGANVLTF	TGTGCCAGCAGCTTGGCTGGACAGGTTTTCTCTGGGGCCAACGTCCTGACTTTC
TRBV7-2	TRBJ1-5	few	-	CASSLVGGQPQHF	TGTGCCAGCAGCTTGGTGGGGGGTCAGCCCCAGCATTTT
TRBV29-1	TRBJ2-5	few	TRBD1	CSVASLGQGGETQYF	TGCAGCGTTGCCTCTTTGGGACAGGGAGGAGAGACCCAGTACTTC
TRBV28	TRBJ2-7	-	TRBD2	CASRGGSYEQYF	TGTGCCAGTCGGGGGGGCTCCTACGAGCAGTACTTC
TRBV11-2	TRBJ2-5	-	TRBD2	CASSLGLAVQYF	TGTGCCAGCAGCTTAGGACTAGCTGTACAGTACTTC
TRBV14	TRBJ2-2	-	-	CASSQQGYTGELFF	TGTGCCAGCAGCCAACAGGGTTACACCGGGGAGCTGTTTTTT
TRBV28	TRBJ1-2	once	-	CASSSILERYGYTF	TGTGCCAGCAGTTCCATCCTAGAGCGCTATGGCTACACCTTC
TRBV28	TRBJ1-1	-	TRBD1	CASSLSARRTGGKAEAFF	TGTGCCAGCAGTTTATCGGCACGAAGGACAGGGGGTAAGGCTGAAGCTTTCTTT
TRBV2	TRBJ1-2	few	-	CASRTLLTGISYTF	TGTGCCAGCAGGACCCTGCTGACAGGAATTAGCTACACCTTC
TRBV6-1	TRBJ1-2	-	-	CASSERQGTGYTF	TGTGCCAGCAGTGAAAGGCAGGGGACCGGCTACACCTTC
TRBV10-2	TRBJ2-3	-	TRBD1	CASRRGQGATDTQYF	TGCGCCAGCAGGAGGGGGCAGGGGGCGACAGATACGCAGTATTTT
TRBV11-3	TRBJ1-4	-	TRBD1	CASSHHRGREKLFF	TGTGCCAGCAGCCACCACAGGGGACGGGAAAAACTGTTTTTT
TRBV15	TRBJ2-1	-	-	CATSRDMSNEQFF	TGTGCCACCAGCAGAGATATGAGCAATGAGCAGTTCTTC
TRBV2	TRBJ2-7	few	-	CASQIQGSTYEQYF	TGTGCCAGCCAAATACAGGGCTCCACCTACGAGCAGTACTTC
TRBV15	TRBJ1-4	-	-	CATSRVFSEKLFF	TGTGCCACCAGCAGAGTTTTTAGCGAAAAACTGTTTTTT
TRBV7-6	TRBJ2-5	-	-	CASSLLQETQYF	TGTGCCAGCAGCTTACTTCAAGAGACCCAGTACTTC
TRBV10-3	TRBJ1-4	once	-	CAISLTGEKLFF	TGTGCCATCAGCTTGACAGGTGAAAAACTGTTTTTT
TRBV29-1	TRBJ1-2	-	TRBD1	CSVDRGLNYGYTF	TGCAGCGTTGACAGGGGGCTTAACTATGGCTACACCTTC
TRBV28	TRBJ1-2	-	-	CASSLYGAYGYTF	TGTGCCAGCAGCCTGTATGGAGCTTATGGCTACACCTTC
TRBV29-1	TRBJ1-2	-	TRBD1	CSVKRTGGYGYTF	TGCAGTGTGAAGCGGACAGGGGGATATGGCTACACCTTC
TRBV7-7	TRBJ1-5	-	-	CASSLGQDQPQHF	TGTGCCAGCAGCTTAGGGCAGGATCAGCCCCAGCATTTT
TRBV18	TRBJ1-1	-	TRBD1	CASSPLGAGGSTEAFF	TGTGCCAGCTCACCCCTCGGGGCAGGGGGATCTACTGAAGCTTTCTTT
TRBV9	TRBJ2-1	-	-	CASSVARGGYNEQFF	TGTGCCAGCAGCGTAGCCCGAGGGGGTTACAATGAGCAGTTCTTC
TRBV18	TRBJ2-7	-	-	CASSPRAGYEQYF	TGTGCCAGCTCACCGCGCGCGGGTTACGAGCAGTACTTC
TRBV4-1	TRBJ1-3	-	-	CASSQDPRGGSGNTIYF	TGCGCCAGCAGCCAAGATCCCCGCGGGGGGTCTGGAAACACCATATATTTT
TRBV9	TRBJ2-2	-	-	CASSPASLGELFF	TGTGCCAGCAGCCCCGCCTCTCTAGGGGAGCTGTTTTTT
TRBV3-1/TRBV3-2	TRBJ2-5	-	-	CASSPLLGTQETQYF	TGTGCCAGCAGCCCCCTTCTAGGAACACAAGAGACCCAGTACTTC
TRBV2	TRBJ2-1	-	TRBD2	CASNPSGGSYEQFF	TGTGCCAGCAACCCTAGCGGGGGCAGCTATGAGCAGTTCTTC
TRBV11-2	TRBJ1-2	-	-	CASSPRTEDGYTF	TGTGCCAGCAGCCCCCGGACAGAGGATGGCTACACCTTC
TRBV18	TRBJ1-5	-	TRBD1	CASSRSGTGSNQPQHF	TGTGCCAGCTCACGCTCCGGGACAGGGTCCAATCAGCCCCAGCATTTT
TRBV19	TRBJ1-5	-	-	CASTSYQGTFRNQPQHF	TGTGCCAGTACCTCCTATCAGGGGACATTTCGGAATCAGCCCCAGCATTTT
TRBV30	TRBJ2-1	-	TRBD2	CAWSHGLALNEQFF	TGTGCCTGGAGTCACGGACTAGCCTTGAATGAGCAGTTCTTC
TRBV7-2	TRBJ2-5	-	TRBD2	CASRLAGGKETQYF	TGTGCCAGCAGATTGGCGGGGGGGAAAGAGACCCAGTACTTC
TRBV7-9	TRBJ2-1	-	TRBD2	CASSKSGGVPSNEQFF	TGTGCCAGCAGCAAGAGCGGGGGAGTTCCCTCAAATGAGCAGTTCTTC
TRBV29-1	TRBJ1-2	-	TRBD1	CSVEDFGYRDRTNYGYTF	TGCAGCGTTGAAGATTTTGGCTACCGGGACAGGACTAACTATGGCTACACCTTC
TRBV28	TRBJ2-5	-	TRBD2	CASSYTTGLAGGGRTQYF	TGTGCCAGCAGTTATACCACGGGACTAGCGGGGGGGGGTCGGACCCAGTACTTC
TRBV7-9	TRBJ2-7	few	TRBD2	CASSSRGDASSYEQYF	TGTGCCAGCAGCTCCCGGGGGGATGCCAGCTCCTACGAGCAGTACTTC
TRBV4-2	TRBJ1-6	-	TRBD1	CASSQDLSDRAASPLHF	TGTGCCAGCAGCCAAGATCTCTCCGACAGGGCCGCTTCACCCCTCCACTTT
TRBV7-2	TRBJ2-3	-	TRBD2	CASSFWTQLAGGPDTQYF	TGTGCCAGCAGCTTTTGGACGCAACTAGCGGGGGGTCCAGATACGCAGTATTTT
TRBV24-1	TRBJ2-5	-	-	CATSEDSPQTQYF	TGTGCCACCAGTGAGGACAGTCCACAGACCCAGTACTTC